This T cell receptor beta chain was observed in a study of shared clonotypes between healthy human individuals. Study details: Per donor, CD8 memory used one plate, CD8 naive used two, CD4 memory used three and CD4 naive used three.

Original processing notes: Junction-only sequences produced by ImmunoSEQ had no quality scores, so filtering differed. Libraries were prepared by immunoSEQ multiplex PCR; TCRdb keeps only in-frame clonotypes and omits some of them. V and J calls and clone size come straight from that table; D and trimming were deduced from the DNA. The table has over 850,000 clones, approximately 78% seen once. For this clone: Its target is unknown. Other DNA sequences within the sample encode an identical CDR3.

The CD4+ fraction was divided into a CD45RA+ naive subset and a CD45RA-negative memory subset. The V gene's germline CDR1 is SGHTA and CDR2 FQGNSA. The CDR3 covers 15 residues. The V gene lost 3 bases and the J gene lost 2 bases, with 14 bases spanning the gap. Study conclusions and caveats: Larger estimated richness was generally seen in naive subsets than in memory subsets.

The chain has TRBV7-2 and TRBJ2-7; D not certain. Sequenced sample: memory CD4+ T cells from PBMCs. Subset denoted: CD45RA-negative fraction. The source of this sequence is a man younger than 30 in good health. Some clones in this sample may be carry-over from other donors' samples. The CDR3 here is CASSLGSGGTYEQYF. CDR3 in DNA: TGTGCCAGCAGCTTGGGGTCTGGCGGAACCTACGAGCAGTACTTC.